These 20 T cell receptor beta chains originate from one sample sequenced in a study of T cell repertoires in cytomegalovirus infection. From the reads, TCRdb called clonotypes with MiXCR, one entry per CDR3 protein. This sample carries a few hundred thousand distinct CDR3 sequences, 25% to 35% of them seen once, and the ten largest clones take about 19%. The antigens of these receptors remain unknown. The material sequenced was cultured PBMCs, taken from culture after CMV antigen stimulation. These receptors originate from a human donor in good health (CMV status not recorded). Some clones in this sample may be carry-over from other donors' samples.

The rearrangement uses TRBV10-3 and TRBJ1-3; D might be TRBD1 (5 bases). CDR1 is ENHRY, CDR2 SYGVKD, per germline. Between the trimmed V and J ends, which lost 7 bases and 0 bases, there was a span of 13 bases. CDR3 length equals 15 residues. The DNA of the CDR3 is TGTGCCATCAACTCAATGACAGTCTCTGGAAACACCATATATTTT. Translating it yields CAINSMTVSGNTIYF.

This clonotype was recorded a few times. V usage is TRBV20-1 and J usage is TRBJ2-2; 10 bases line up with TRBD2. Trimming cost V 3 bases and J 8 bases; bases outside gene matches: 12. The germline gives CDR1 DFQATT, CDR2 SNEGSKA (reference sequence). The CDR3 has 16 amino acids. The CDR3 here is CSASALAGARSGELFF. The CDR3 nucleotides read TGCAGTGCTAGTGCTCTAGCGGGAGCGCGTTCAGGGGAGCTGTTTTTT.

The chain links TRBV10-3 to TRBJ2-1, with D possibly TRBD2 on 7 matching bases. From germline, CDR1 is ENHRY and CDR2 SYGVKD. The CDR3 is 18 amino acids. V lost 10 bases, J lost 0 bases, and 25 bases lay in between. This chain's CDR3 is CATGRGGSSIHSYNEQFF. Here the CDR3 DNA reads TGTGCCACCGGAAGGGGGGGCTCTTCTATACACTCCTACAATGAGCAGTTCTTC.

There are a few counts of this clonotype. The J gene is TRBJ1-5, the V gene TRBV18; 7 nucleotides align to TRBD1. CDR3 length: 15 amino acids. Germline loops: CDR1 KGHSH, CDR2 LQKENI. The V and J ends lost 3 bases and 6 bases, in that order; junction bases with no gene match: 8. The CDR3 DNA is TGTGCCAGCTCACCTACTGGTGGACAGGCTCAGCCCCAGCATTTT. Its protein is CASSPTGGQAQPQHF.

This clonotype has ten or more counts. This rearrangement joins TRBV7-9 to TRBJ2-1; 12 positions agree with TRBD2. Trimming took 2 bases from V and 4 from J; bases not matched to a gene: 9. The CDR3 runs 18 residues. Germline V CDR1 and CDR2: SEHNR, FQNEAQ (reference sequence). This CDR3 is CASSLRLAGDYGYNEQFF. CDR3 DNA: TGTGCCAGCAGCTTACGACTAGCGGGAGATTATGGGTACAATGAGCAGTTCTTC.

This clonotype was seen more than once but under ten times. This chain links TRBV28 with TRBJ2-2; D is unresolved. The V end lost 8 bases, the J end lost 0 bases, and 7 bases lay between the germline ends. Germline lookup yields CDR1 MDHEN and CDR2 SYDVKM. The CDR3 runs to 13 residues. CDR3 amino acids: CASWVANTGELFF. CDR3 coding DNA: TGTGCCAGCTGGGTGGCGAACACCGGGGAGCTGTTTTTT.

The V gene is TRBV10-3, the J gene TRBJ1-1, with D uncertain. Germline V lookup: CDR1 ENHRY, CDR2 SYGVKD. This CDR3 is 13 amino acids long. Deletions cut 5 bases from V and 4 bases from J, with 11 bases between. CDR3 DNA: TGTGCCATCAGTCCCTATGGGAGCACTGAAGCTTTCTTT. Protein sequence: CAISPYGSTEAFF.

The chain is built from TRBV5-1 and TRBJ1-1; D remains unclear. Germline V gives CDR1 SGHRS, CDR2 YFSETQ. The CDR3 has 15 residues. Trimming pared 1 base from V and 3 bases from J, leaving 13 bases between. CDR3 amino acids: CASSLNTSPDTEAFF. CDR3 DNA sequence: TGCGCCAGCAGCTTGAACACTTCCCCGGACACTGAAGCTTTCTTT. The whole variable domain, remainder taken from reference TRBV5-1 and TRBJ1-1, is KAGVTQTPRYLIKTRGQQVTLSCSPISGHRSVSWYQQTPGQGLQFLFEYFSETQRNKGNFPGRFSGRQFSNSRSEMNVSTLELGDSALYLCASSLNTSPDTEAFFGQGTRLTVV.

J is TRBJ1-5 and V is TRBV19; a possible D gene is TRBD1 (6 bases). V was pared by 7 bases and J by 6 bases, with 22 bases between. There are 16 residues in the CDR3. Germline assignment: CDR1 LNHDA and CDR2 SQIVND (reference sequence). DNA of the CDR3: TGTGCCAGTACCAATCGACAGGCCCTAATGGGTCAGCCCCAGCATTTT. This translates into CASTNRQALMGQPQHF.

V gene TRBV12-3 or TRBV12-4 combines with J gene TRBJ2-2, with TRBD2 identical over 7 bases. V lost 5 bases and J lost 6; bases outside the gene matches: 6. The CDR3 is 14 residues long. CDR3 loop: CASSGASGSGELFF. The CDR3, as DNA: TGTGCCAGCAGTGGGGCTAGCGGTTCCGGGGAGCTGTTTTTT.

The rearrangement joins TRBV5-1 to TRBJ1-5; the match to TRBD1 covers 7 bases. The CDR3 totals 19 residues. The V segment lost 3 bases and the J segment 1 base; nucleotides outside the gene matches: 16. Germline assignment: CDR1 SGHRS and CDR2 YFSETQ. The CDR3 DNA reads TGCGCCAGCAGCTACAAAACAGGGGTAGGACGTCCGAGCAATCAGCCCCAGCATTTT. Its protein product is CASSYKTGVGRPSNQPQHF.

Many counts were recorded for this clonotype. V is TRBV7-8 and J is TRBJ2-1; possible D gene TRBD2, 5 bases. From germline, CDR1 is SGHVS and CDR2 FQNEAQ. V was shortened by 2 bases and J by 6 bases, with 11 bases between the two germline ends. The CDR3 is 14 amino acids. The CDR3 DNA is TGTGCCAGCAGCTTAAGCGGTGGAAGCAATGAGCAGTTCTTC. Residues: CASSLSGGSNEQFF.

This clonotype occurred a few times. The gene calls are TRBV15 and TRBJ2-2; a weak D match, TRBD1 (5 bases). The CDR3 is 15 amino acids. V lost 1 base and J 2 bases, leaving 8 bases between the germline ends. CDR1 and CDR2 from the germline V gene are LNHNV and YYDKDF (reference sequence). For the CDR3, the DNA is TGTGCCACCAGCAGAGGCGGACACAACACCGGGGAGCTGTTTTTT. Its protein is CATSRGGHNTGELFF.

This clonotype was counted at least ten times. The chain combines TRBV7-2 with TRBJ2-1, with 11 bases lining up with TRBD1. V lost 2 bases, J lost 4 bases, and 7 bases stayed unmatched. The germline gives CDR1 SGHTA, CDR2 FQGNSA. This CDR3 contains 17 residues. The CDR3 nucleotides are TGTGCCAGCAGCTTATATACCGGGACAGGGGGGTACAATGAGCAGTTCTTC. Its protein is CASSLYTGTGGYNEQFF. Combining the CDR3 with reference TRBV7-2 and TRBJ2-1 gives the whole variable domain GAGVSQSPSNKVTEKGKDVELRCDPISGHTALYWYRQSLGQGLEFLIYFQGNSAPDKSGLPSDRFSAERTGGSVSTLTIQRTQQEDSAVYLCASSLYTGTGGYNEQFFGPGTRLTVL.

V gene TRBV12-3 or TRBV12-4 combines with J gene TRBJ1-1, with 8 bases fitting TRBD1. This CDR3 spans 15 amino acids. V was clipped by 6 bases and J by 6 bases; unmatched bases: 12. The CDR3 region is CASRWGQEGRSEAFF. In DNA form, the CDR3 reads TGTGCCAGCAGATGGGGACAGGAAGGAAGGTCTGAAGCTTTCTTT.

This chain uses TRBV12-3 or TRBV12-4 with TRBJ1-3, with 8 bases fitting TRBD1. The length of the CDR3 is 16 residues. J was trimmed by 0 bases and V by 5 bases; bases with no gene match: 6. The CDR3 coding sequence is TGTGCCAGCAGTGCTGGACAGGGTTTCTCTGGAAACACCATATATTTT. Translated: CASSAGQGFSGNTIYF.

In its sample, this clonotype was seen many times. J is TRBJ1-5 and V is TRBV7-6, with a possible D match to TRBD1 (6 bases). Trimming left V 1 base short and J 7 bases short, with 14 bases between. The CDR3 is made up of 15 amino acids. Looked up from germline, CDR1 is SGHVS and CDR2 is FNYEAQ. Here the CDR3 reads CASSLESGAGQPQHF. The CDR3, as DNA: TGTGCCAGCAGCTTAGAGTCGGGGGCAGGGCAGCCCCAGCATTTT.

The V call is TRBV19, the J call TRBJ1-5; 9 bases align to TRBD1. Trimming took 3 bases from V and 6 from J; bases not matched to a gene: 6. In germline, CDR1 is LNHDA, CDR2 SQIVND (reference sequence). This CDR3 spans 15 amino acids. The CDR3 DNA follows: TGTGCCAGTAGTATTAACAGGGGGCGAAGTCAGCCCCAGCATTTT. Its translation: CASSINRGRSQPQHF. The whole variable domain, remainder taken from reference TRBV19 and TRBJ1-5, is DGGITQSPKYLFRKEGQNVTLSCEQNLNHDAMYWYRQDPGQGLRLIYYSQIVNDFQKGDIAEGYSVSREKKESFPLTVTSAQKNPTAFYLCASSINRGRSQPQHFGDGTRLSIL.

This clonotype has just a few counts. This rearrangement joins TRBV7-9 to TRBJ2-1; 10 bases fit TRBD2. Trimming cost V 1 base and J 5 bases; bases outside gene matches: 2. Germline V CDR1 and CDR2: SEHNR, FQNEAQ (reference sequence). The CDR3 loop spans 15 amino acids. The CDR3 DNA reads TGTGCCAGCAGCTTAGAACTAGCGGGGAACAATGAGCAGTTCTTC. It specifies CASSLELAGNNEQFF.

The CDR3 coding sequence is TGCAGTGCCACGACAGTGGGAGACACCGGGGAGCTGTTTTTT. Translated, it gives CSATTVGDTGELFF. The chain is built from TRBV20-1 and TRBJ2-2; D could derive from TRBD1 or TRBD2 (5 bases each). V lost 6 bases and J 3 bases, leaving 14 bases between the germline ends. CDR3 length: 14 residues. Germline CDR1 and CDR2: DFQATT and SNEGSKA (reference sequence).